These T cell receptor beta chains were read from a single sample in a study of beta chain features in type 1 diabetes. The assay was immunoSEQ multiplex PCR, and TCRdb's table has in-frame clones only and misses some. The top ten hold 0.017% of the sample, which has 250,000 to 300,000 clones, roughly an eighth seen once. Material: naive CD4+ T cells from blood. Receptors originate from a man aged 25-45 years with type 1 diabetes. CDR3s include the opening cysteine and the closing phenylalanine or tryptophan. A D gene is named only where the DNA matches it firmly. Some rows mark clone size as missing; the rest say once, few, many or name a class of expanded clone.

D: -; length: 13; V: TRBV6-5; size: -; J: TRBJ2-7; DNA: TGTGCCAGCATGGCGGCTCCCGTCTACGAGCAGTACTTC; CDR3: CASMAAPVYEQYF
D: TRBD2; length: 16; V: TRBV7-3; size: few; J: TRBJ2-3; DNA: TGTGCCAGCAGCCCAGGGACTAGCGTGAGCACAGATACGCAGTATTTT; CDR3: CASSPGTSVSTDTQYF
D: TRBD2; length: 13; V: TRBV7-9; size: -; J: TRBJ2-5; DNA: TGTGCCAGCTCCTCAGTGGGAGGGGAGACCCAGTACTTC; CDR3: CASSSVGGETQYF
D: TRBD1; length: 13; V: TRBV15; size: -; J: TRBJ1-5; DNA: TGTGCCACCAACCAGGACAGGGATCAGCCCCAGCATTTT; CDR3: CATNQDRDQPQHF
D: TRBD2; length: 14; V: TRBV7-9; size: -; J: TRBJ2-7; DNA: TGTGCCAGCACCCTCGGGGGGAGGACAATCGAGCAGTACTTC; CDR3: CASTLGGRTIEQYF
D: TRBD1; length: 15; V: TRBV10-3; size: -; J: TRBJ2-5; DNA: TGTGCCATCAGCCCACAGGGGCTGGGGCCAGAGACCCAGTACTTC; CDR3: CAISPQGLGPETQYF
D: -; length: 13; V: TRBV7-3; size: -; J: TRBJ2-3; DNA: TGTGCCAGCAGTTCTTTCGTCACAGATACGCAGTATTTT; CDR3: CASSSFVTDTQYF
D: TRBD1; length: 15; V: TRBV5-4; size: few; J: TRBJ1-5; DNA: TGTGCCAGCAGCGTACAGGGGGCAGGCAATCAGCCCCAGCATTTT; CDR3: CASSVQGAGNQPQHF
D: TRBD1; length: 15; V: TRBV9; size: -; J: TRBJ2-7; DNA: TGTGCCAGCAGCCCGACAGGGGAACCTACCTACGAGCAGTACTTC; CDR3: CASSPTGEPTYEQYF
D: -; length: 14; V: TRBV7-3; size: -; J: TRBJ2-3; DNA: TGTGCCAGCAGCTCTAGTGGCTACACAGATACGCAGTATTTT; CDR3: CASSSSGYTDTQYF
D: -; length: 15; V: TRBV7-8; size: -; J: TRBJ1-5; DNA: TGTGCCAGCAGCTTAGCCAACCCCCTACGTCAGCCCCAGCATTTT; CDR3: CASSLANPLRQPQHF
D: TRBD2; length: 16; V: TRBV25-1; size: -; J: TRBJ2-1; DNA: TGTGCCAGCAGCTCGACTAGCGGAGAATCCTACAATGAGCAGTTCTTC; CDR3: CASSSTSGESYNEQFF
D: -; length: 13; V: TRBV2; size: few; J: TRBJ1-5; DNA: TGTGCCAGCAGCGTAGACAGGAATCAGCCCCAGCATTTT; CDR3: CASSVDRNQPQHF
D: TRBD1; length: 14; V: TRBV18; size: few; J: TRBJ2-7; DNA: TGTGCCAGCTCACCTAGGACAGGGCCCTACGAGCAGTACTTC; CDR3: CASSPRTGPYEQYF
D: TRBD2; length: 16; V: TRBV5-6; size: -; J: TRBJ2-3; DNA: TGTGCCAGCAGCTTGAAGAGCGGGAGCGGTACAGATACGCAGTATTTT; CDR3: CASSLKSGSGTDTQYF
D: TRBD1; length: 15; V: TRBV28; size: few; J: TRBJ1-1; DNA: TGTGCCAGCAGTTCGACAGGGGCTGGGTACACTGAAGCTTTCTTT; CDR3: CASSSTGAGYTEAFF
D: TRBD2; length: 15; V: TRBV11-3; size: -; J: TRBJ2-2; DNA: TGTGCCAGCAGCTTAAGCGGGGGCCGGACCGGGGAGCTGTTTTTT; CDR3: CASSLSGGRTGELFF
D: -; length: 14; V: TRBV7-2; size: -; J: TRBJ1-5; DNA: TGTGCCAGCAGCTTAAGCTCGAGAGATCAGCCCCAGCATTTT; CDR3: CASSLSSRDQPQHF
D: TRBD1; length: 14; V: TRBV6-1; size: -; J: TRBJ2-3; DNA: TGTGCCAGCTCGGAACAGGGGGTAGCAGATACGCAGTATTTT; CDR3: CASSEQGVADTQYF
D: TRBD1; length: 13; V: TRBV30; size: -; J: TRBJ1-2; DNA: TGTGCCTGGGTCGGACAGGGGGTTGGAGGCTACACCTTC; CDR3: CAWVGQGVGGYTF
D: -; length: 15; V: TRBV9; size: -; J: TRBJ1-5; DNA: TGTGCCAGCAGCTTTAACGGGTGGGGCCCGGAGCCCCAGCATTTT; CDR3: CASSFNGWGPEPQHF
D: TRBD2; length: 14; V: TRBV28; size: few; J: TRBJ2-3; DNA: TGTGCCAGTAATAGCGGGAGGATCACAGATACGCAGTATTTT; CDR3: CASNSGRITDTQYF
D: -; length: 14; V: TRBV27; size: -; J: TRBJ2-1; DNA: TGTGCCAGCAGTTTGCCAGGCTCCTACAATGAGCAGTTCTTC; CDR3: CASSLPGSYNEQFF
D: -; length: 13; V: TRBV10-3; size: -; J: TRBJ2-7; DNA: TGTGCCATCAGGGAAGACAGTATCTACGAGCAGTACTTC; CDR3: CAIREDSIYEQYF